This TCR beta chain originates from a study of blood T cell repertoires in COVID-19. Study-level information: The origin of the acute and convalescent COVID-19 samples was the United States, Italy and Spain. T cells, B-cell-depleted T cells, or PBMCs supplied cDNA or gDNA.

As processed by the authors: It was from reference gene primer amplification that nucleated cell counts were estimated. TCRdb keeps only in-frame clones here, not all; method: immunoSEQ multiplex PCR. The V and J calls and the clone size are those of that table, but D and trimming were determined from the DNA. The sample includes more than 95,000 clones, roughly nine tenths seen only once; the top ten take 5% to 6.5%. Trimming cost V 6 bases and J 2 bases; bases outside gene matches: 7. The CDR3 is 15 amino acids. Germline V gene data show CDR1 as SNHLY and CDR2 as FYNNEI. The receptor comes from a human donor in a cohort sampled during active COVID-19. V and J are TRBV2 and TRBJ1-5; TRBD1 matches at 7 bases. What was sequenced was peripheral blood. The CDR3, as DNA: TGTGCCAGCAGCGTGGGGCAGGGGGGCAATCAGCCCCAGCATTTT. Its translation: CASSVGQGGNQPQHF.